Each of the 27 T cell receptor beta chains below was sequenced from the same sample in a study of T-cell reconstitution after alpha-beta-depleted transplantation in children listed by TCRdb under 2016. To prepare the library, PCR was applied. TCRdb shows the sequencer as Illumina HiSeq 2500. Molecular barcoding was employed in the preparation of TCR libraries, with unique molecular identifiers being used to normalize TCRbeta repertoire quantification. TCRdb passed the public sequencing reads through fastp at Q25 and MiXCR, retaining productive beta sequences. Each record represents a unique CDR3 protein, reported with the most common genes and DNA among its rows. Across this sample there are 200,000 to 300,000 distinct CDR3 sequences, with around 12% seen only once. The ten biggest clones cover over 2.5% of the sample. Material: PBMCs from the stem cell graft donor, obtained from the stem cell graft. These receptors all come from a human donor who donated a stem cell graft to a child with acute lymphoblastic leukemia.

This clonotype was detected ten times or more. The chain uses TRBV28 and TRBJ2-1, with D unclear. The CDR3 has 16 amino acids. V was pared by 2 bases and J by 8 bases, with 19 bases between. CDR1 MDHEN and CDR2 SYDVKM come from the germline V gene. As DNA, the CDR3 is TGTGCCAGCAGTTTAATTCAAGTTATGAAGGCCGATGAGCAGTTCTTC. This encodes CASSLIQVMKADEQFF.

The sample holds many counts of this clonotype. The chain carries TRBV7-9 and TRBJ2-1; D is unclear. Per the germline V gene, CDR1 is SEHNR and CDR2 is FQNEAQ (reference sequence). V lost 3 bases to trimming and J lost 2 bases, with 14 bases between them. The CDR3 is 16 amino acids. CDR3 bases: TGTGCCAGCAGCTTGGAAGGCGGTCCCGCCTACAATGAGCAGTTCTTC. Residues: CASSLEGGPAYNEQFF.

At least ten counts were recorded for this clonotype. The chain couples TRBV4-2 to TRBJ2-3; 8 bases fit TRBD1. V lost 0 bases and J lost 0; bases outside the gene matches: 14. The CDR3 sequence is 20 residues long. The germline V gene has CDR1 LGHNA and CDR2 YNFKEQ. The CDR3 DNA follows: TGTGCCAGCAGCCAAGATGTGGGCCAGGGGGCGATTACTAGCACAGATACGCAGTATTTT. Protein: CASSQDVGQGAITSTDTQYF.

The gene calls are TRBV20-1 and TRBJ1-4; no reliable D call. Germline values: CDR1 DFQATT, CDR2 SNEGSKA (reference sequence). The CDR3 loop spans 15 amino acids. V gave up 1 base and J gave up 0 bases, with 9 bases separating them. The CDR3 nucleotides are TGCAGTGCTAGAGTGGAAGGATCAACTAATGAAAAACTGTTTTTT. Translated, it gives CSARVEGSTNEKLFF.

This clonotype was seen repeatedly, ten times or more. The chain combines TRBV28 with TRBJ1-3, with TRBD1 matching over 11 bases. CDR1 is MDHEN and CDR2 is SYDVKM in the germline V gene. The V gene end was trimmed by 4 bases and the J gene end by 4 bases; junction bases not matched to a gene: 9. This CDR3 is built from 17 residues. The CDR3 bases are TGTGCCAGCAGTTCCTGGGACAGGGGGAAGTTCGGAAACACCATATATTTT. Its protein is CASSSWDRGKFGNTIYF.

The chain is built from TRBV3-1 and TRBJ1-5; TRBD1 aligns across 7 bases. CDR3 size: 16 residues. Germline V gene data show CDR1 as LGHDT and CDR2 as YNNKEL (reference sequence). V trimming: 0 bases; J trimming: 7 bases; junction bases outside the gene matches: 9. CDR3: CASSQEAGGLGQPQHF. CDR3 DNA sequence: TGTGCCAGCAGCCAAGAGGCAGGGGGACTTGGACAGCCCCAGCATTTT. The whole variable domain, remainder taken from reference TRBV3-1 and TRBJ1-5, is DTAVSQTPKYLVTQMGNDKSIKCEQNLGHDTMYWYKQDSKKFLKIMFSYNNKELIINETVPNRFSPKSPDKAHLNLHINSLELGDSAVYFCASSQEAGGLGQPQHFGDGTRLSIL.

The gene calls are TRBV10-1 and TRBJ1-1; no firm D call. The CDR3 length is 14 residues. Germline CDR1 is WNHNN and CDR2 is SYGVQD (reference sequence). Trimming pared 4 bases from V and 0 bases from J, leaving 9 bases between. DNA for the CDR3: TGCGCCAGCAGTGCCACGCGAGTGAACACTGAAGCTTTCTTT. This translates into CASSATRVNTEAFF.

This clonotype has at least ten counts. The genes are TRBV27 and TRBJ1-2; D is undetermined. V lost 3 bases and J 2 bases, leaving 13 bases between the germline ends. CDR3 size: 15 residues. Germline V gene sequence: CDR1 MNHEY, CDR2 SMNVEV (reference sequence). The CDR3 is CASSFSAGGNYGYTF. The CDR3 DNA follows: TGTGCCAGCAGTTTCAGCGCAGGAGGCAACTATGGCTACACCTTC.

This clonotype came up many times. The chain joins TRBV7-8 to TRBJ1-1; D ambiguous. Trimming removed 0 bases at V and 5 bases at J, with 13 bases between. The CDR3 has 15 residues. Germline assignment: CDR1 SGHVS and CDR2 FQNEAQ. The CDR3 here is CASSLAAEGGTEAFF. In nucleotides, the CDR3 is TGTGCCAGCAGCTTAGCGGCGGAGGGCGGGACTGAAGCTTTCTTT.

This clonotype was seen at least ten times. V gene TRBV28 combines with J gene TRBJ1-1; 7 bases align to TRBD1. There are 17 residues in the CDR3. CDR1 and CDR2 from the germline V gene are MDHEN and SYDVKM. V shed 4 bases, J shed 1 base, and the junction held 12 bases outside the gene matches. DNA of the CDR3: TGTGCCAGCAGTTCTGCCTCTAACAGGGGCAAGAACACTGAAGCTTTCTTT. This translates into CASSSASNRGKNTEAFF.

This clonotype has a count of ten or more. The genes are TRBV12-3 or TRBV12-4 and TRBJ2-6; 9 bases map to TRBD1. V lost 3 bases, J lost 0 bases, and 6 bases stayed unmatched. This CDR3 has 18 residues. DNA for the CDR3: TGTGCCAGCAGTTTTATCGGACAGGGGCGCTCTGGGGCCAACGTCCTGACTTTC. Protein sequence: CASSFIGQGRSGANVLTF.

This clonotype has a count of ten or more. CDR3 protein: CASSGGGYTEAFF. In DNA form, the CDR3 reads TGTGCCAGCAGTGGAGGCGGGTACACTGAAGCTTTCTTT. V gene TRBV6-1 combines with J gene TRBJ1-1; no definite D call. V was cut by 4 bases and J by 3 bases, with 9 bases left in between. CDR1 is MNHNS, CDR2 SASEGT, per germline. The CDR3 sequence is 13 residues long.

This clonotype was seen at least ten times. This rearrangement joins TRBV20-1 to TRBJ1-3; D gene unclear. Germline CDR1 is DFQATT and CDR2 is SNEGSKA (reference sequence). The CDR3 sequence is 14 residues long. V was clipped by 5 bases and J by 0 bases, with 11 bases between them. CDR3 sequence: CSALVSNSGNTIYF. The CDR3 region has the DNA TGCAGTGCTCTAGTCTCAAACTCTGGAAACACCATATATTTT.

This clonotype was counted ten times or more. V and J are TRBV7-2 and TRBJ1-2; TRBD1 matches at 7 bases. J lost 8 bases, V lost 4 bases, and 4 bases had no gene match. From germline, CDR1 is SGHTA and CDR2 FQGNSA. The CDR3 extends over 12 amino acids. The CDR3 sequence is CASSSQGWGYTF. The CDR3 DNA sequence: TGTGCCAGCAGCTCACAGGGGTGGGGCTACACCTTC.

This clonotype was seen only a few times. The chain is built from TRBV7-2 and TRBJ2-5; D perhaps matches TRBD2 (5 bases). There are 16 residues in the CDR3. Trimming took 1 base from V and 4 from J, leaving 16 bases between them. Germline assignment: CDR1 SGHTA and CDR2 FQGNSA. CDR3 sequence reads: CASSLGAGGGGETQYF. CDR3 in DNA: TGTGCCAGCAGCTTAGGGGCGGGCGGTGGCGGAGAGACCCAGTACTTC.

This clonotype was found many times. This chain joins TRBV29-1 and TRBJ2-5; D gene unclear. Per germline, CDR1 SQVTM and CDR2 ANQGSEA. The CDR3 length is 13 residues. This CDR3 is CTARSYTQETQYF. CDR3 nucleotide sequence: TGCACCGCACGATCCTACACTCAAGAGACCCAGTACTTC.

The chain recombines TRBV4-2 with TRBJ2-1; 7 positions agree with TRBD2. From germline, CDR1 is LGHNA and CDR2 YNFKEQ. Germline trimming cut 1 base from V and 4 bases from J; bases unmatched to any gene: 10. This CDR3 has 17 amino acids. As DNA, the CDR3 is TGTGCCAGCAGCCAAGTTGCGGGAAACGGGGGGTACAATGAGCAGTTCTTC. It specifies CASSQVAGNGGYNEQFF.

CDR3 bases: TGTGCCAGCTCACCACCGGGACGGTGGAACACCGGGGAGCTGTTTTTT. Protein: CASSPPGRWNTGELFF. V and J are TRBV18 and TRBJ2-2; perhaps D is TRBD1 or TRBD2 (5 bases each). The length of the CDR3 is 16 residues. Germline V gene sequence: CDR1 KGHSH, CDR2 LQKENI. V lost 0 bases to trimming and J lost 1 base, with 9 bases between them.

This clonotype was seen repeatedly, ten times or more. The CDR3 bases are TGTGCCAGCAGCTCAGACTTAGGGGGTAACACTGAAGCTTTCTTT. It yields the protein CASSSDLGGNTEAFF. This chain uses TRBV11-2 with TRBJ1-1; possible D gene TRBD1, 6 bases. The germline V gene encodes CDR1 SGHAT and CDR2 FQNNGV. Between the trimmed V and J ends, which lost 4 bases and 2 bases, there was a span of 14 bases. This CDR3 contains 15 residues.

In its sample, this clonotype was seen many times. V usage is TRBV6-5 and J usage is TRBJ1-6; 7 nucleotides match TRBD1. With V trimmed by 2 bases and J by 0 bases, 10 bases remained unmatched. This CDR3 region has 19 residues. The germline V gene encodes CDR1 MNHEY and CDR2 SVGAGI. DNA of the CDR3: TGTGCCAGCAGTTACGGGACAGAACTCCTCAGCTCCTATAATTCACCCCTCCACTTT. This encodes CASSYGTELLSSYNSPLHF.

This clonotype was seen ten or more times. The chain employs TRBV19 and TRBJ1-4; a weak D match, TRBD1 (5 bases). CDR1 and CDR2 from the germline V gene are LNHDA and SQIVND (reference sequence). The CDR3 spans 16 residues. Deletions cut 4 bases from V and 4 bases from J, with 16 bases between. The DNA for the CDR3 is TGTGCCAGTAGTAGCGAAATCGACAGATTTAATGAAAAACTGTTTTTT. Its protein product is CASSSEIDRFNEKLFF.

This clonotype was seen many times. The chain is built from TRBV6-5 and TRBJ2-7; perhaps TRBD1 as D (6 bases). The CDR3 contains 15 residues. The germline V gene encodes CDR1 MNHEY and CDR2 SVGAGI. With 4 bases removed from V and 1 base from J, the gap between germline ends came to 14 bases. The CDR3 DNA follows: TGTGCCAGCAGTTCCCCCGGGACATCGTCCTACGAGCAGTACTTC. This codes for CASSSPGTSSYEQYF.

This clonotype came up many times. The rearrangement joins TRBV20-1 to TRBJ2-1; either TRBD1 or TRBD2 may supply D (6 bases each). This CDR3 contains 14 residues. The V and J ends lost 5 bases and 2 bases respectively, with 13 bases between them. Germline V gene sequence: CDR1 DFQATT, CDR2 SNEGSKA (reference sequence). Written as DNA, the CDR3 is TGCAGTGCTTTGGGGGGCGGGACCTACAATGAGCAGTTCTTC. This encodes CSALGGGTYNEQFF.

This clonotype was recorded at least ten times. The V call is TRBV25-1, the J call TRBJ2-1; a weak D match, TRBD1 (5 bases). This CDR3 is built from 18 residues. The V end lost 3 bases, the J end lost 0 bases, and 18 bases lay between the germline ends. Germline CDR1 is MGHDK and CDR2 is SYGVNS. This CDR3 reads CASSDTLNTGFSYNEQFF. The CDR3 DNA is TGTGCCAGCAGTGATACACTGAACACAGGTTTCTCCTACAATGAGCAGTTCTTC.

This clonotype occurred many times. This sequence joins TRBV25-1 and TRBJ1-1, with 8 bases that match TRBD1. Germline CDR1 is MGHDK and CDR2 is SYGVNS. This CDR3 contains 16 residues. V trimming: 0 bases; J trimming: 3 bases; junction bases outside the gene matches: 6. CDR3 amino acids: CASSEYQGAVDTEAFF. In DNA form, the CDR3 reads TGTGCCAGCAGTGAATACCAGGGGGCGGTGGACACTGAAGCTTTCTTT.

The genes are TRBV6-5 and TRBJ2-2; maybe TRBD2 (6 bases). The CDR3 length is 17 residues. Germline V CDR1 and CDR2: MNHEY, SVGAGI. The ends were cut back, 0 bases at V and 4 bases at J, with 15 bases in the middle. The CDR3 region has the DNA TGTGCCAGCAGTTACTCGGCGGGGCCTCACTTCACCGGGGAGCTGTTTTTT. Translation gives CASSYSAGPHFTGELFF.

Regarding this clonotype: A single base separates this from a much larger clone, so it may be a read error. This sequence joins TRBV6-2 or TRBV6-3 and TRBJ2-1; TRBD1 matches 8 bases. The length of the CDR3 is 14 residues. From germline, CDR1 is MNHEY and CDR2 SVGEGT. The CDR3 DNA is TGTGCCAGCAACAGGGGGATCATTCACAATAAGCAGTTCTTC. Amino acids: CASNRGIIHNKQFF.